Shown below are 22 T cell receptor beta chains from a single sample sequenced in a study of vaccination and CD4 T cells after COVID-19. Treatment noted: roughly nine-day PBMC culture with coronavirus spike peptide pools or control peptides (ViraFEST assay). It was before the COVID-19 pandemic (2011-2018) that the unexposed donor's CD4+ T cells were collected. These receptors lack a known antigen. The assay that was used to sequence DNA from cultured CD4+ T cells was the Oncomine TCR Beta short-read assay. Genomic DNA was isolated from cultured CD4+ T cells. TCRdb analysed the PCR reads with MiXCR anew, one entry per CDR3 protein. The table includes 9,900 or so distinct CDR3 sequences, roughly 32% detected once. Sequences were obtained from CD4+ T cells from blood, cultured in vitro. Receptors originate from a human donor in good health.

This clonotype was detected only a few times. The V and J genes are TRBV6-1 and TRBJ2-7; TRBD1 might be the D (6 bases). V was pared by 5 bases and J by 0 bases, with 14 bases between. The CDR3 runs to 15 residues. Germline CDR1 MNHNS, CDR2 SASEGT. The CDR3 region is CASSLSRGFSYEQYF. The CDR3 coding sequence is TGTGCCAGCAGTCTAAGCAGGGGTTTCTCCTACGAGCAGTACTTC.

This chain joins TRBV20-1 and TRBJ2-7; 14 bases agree with TRBD2. V lost 4 bases to trimming and J lost 2 bases; unmatched junction nucleotides: 10. Germline assignment: CDR1 DFQATT and CDR2 SNEGSKA (reference sequence). CDR3 size: 17 residues. In DNA form, the CDR3 reads TGCAGTGCTAATCCCCCGGGACTAGCGGGAGACGCCTACGAGCAGTACTTC. Its translation: CSANPPGLAGDAYEQYF.

There are a few counts of this clonotype. The genes are TRBV4-3 and TRBJ1-6; D is unclear. Between the trimmed V and J ends, which lost 6 bases and 0 bases, there was a span of 9 bases. The V gene's germline CDR1 is LGHNA and CDR2 YSLEER. This CDR3 spans 15 amino acids. CDR3: CASSPTSSYNSPLHF. DNA for the CDR3: TGCGCCAGCAGTCCGACGAGCTCCTATAATTCACCCCTCCACTTT.

The rearrangement uses TRBV18 and TRBJ1-1, with D perhaps matching TRBD1 (6 bases). Germline V lookup: CDR1 KGHSH, CDR2 LQKENI. CDR3 length equals 15 residues. V shed 1 base and J shed 3 bases, with 12 bases lying between them. Here the CDR3 DNA reads TGTGCCAGCTCACCACTGGGACAAGGATACACTGAAGCTTTCTTT. As protein: CASSPLGQGYTEAFF.

This clonotype came up a few times. The rearrangement links TRBV7-9 to TRBJ1-2; possible D gene TRBD1, 6 bases. This CDR3 spans 13 amino acids. The V and J ends lost 2 bases and 4 bases respectively, with 8 bases between them. The germline CDR1 and CDR2 sequences are SEHNR and FQNEAQ (reference sequence). The CDR3 protein is CASSLQGSYGYTF. CDR3 DNA sequence: TGTGCCAGCAGCTTACAGGGGAGCTATGGCTACACCTTC.

In its sample, this clonotype ranks as hyperexpanded. The V and J genes are TRBV28 and TRBJ1-1; D remains ambiguous. Germline CDR1 is MDHEN and CDR2 is SYDVKM. V gave up 5 bases and J gave up 1 base, with 8 bases separating them. The CDR3 sequence is 13 residues long. Here the CDR3 reads CASSQMGNTEAFF. CDR3 sequence (DNA): TGTGCCAGCAGTCAAATGGGGAACACTGAAGCTTTCTTT.

The rearrangement uses TRBV19 and TRBJ1-2; 7 nucleotides agree with TRBD1. CDR3 length equals 12 residues. Germline V gene lookup returns CDR1 LNHDA and CDR2 SQIVND (reference sequence). The V and J ends lost 2 bases and 6 bases, in that order; junction bases with no gene match: 0. The CDR3 is CASSIRGHGYTF. In DNA, the CDR3 is TGTGCCAGTAGTATAAGGGGGCATGGCTACACCTTC.

The rearrangement uses TRBV24-1 and TRBJ2-5; D gene uncertain. This CDR3 spans 11 amino acids. Trimming removed 1 base at V and 4 bases at J, with 0 bases between. Germline loops: CDR1 KGHDR, CDR2 SFDVKD. As DNA, the CDR3 is TGTGCCACCAGTGATTTAGAGACCCAGTACTTC. Protein: CATSDLETQYF.

This clonotype was seen a handful of times. The chain recombines TRBV19 with TRBJ1-2; no clear D. This CDR3 region has 15 residues. V was trimmed by 5 bases and J by 3 bases, leaving 16 bases between them. The germline CDR1 and CDR2 sequences are LNHDA and SQIVND (reference sequence). CDR3 residues: CASSPSGLRDYGYTF. DNA for the CDR3: TGTGCCAGTAGTCCCTCGGGTCTTAGGGACTATGGCTACACCTTC.

This chain links TRBV20-1 with TRBJ2-1; no clear D gene. There are 12 residues in the CDR3. Between the trimmed V and J ends, which lost 3 bases and 0 bases, there was a span of 3 bases. Germline V lookup: CDR1 DFQATT, CDR2 SNEGSKA (reference sequence). The CDR3 nucleotides read TGCAGTGCTAGTCTCTCCTACAATGAGCAGTTCTTC. It encodes CSASLSYNEQFF.

The CDR3 loop is CASSYETGRNTEAFF. For the CDR3, the DNA is TGTGCCAGCAGTTATGAGACAGGCAGAAACACTGAAGCTTTCTTT. The gene calls are TRBV6-5 and TRBJ1-1; tentatively, D is TRBD1 (6 bases). Germline assignment: CDR1 MNHEY and CDR2 SVGAGI. The V and J ends lost 3 bases and 2 bases respectively, with 13 bases between them. The CDR3 consists of 15 residues.

The chain couples TRBV6-5 to TRBJ2-3; D is tentatively TRBD1 or TRBD2 (5 bases each). V shed 0 bases and J shed 4 bases, with 11 bases lying between them. Germline values: CDR1 MNHEY, CDR2 SVGAGI. This CDR3 has 15 amino acids. The CDR3 sequence is CASSYSGTPSDTQYF. CDR3 bases: TGTGCCAGCAGTTACTCGGGGACCCCTTCAGATACGCAGTATTTT.

A remark on this clonotype: A junction boundary mismatches the germline segment, possibly from a read error. The chain recombines TRBV20-1 with TRBJ1-5; D unresolved. This CDR3 contains 15 residues. The V gene's germline CDR1 is DFQATT and CDR2 SNEGSKA (reference sequence). The CDR3 here is CRASQAEHSNQPQHF. In DNA, the CDR3 is TGCAGAGCTAGTCAGGCAGAACATAGCAATCAGCCCCAGCATTTT.

This clonotype was seen more than once but under ten times. The chain couples TRBV1 to TRBJ2-3; no DNA check was done on the table's D call, TRBD2. TRBV1 is a pseudogene. This CDR3 spans 17 amino acids. CDR3: CTSSQVYSGPGTDTQYF. The DNA of the CDR3 is TGCACCAGCAGCCAAGTTTACAGCGGGCCCGGCACAGATACGCAGTATTTT.

The chain links TRBV12-3 or TRBV12-4 to TRBJ2-1; D is uncertain. V was cut by 7 bases and J by 0 bases, with 10 bases left in between. This CDR3 has 14 residues. The CDR3 sequence is CASNLAGSYNEQFF. Written as DNA, the CDR3 is TGTGCCAGCAATTTGGCCGGCTCCTACAATGAGCAGTTCTTC.

CDR3: CASSYVGGSSYEQYF. The CDR3 DNA reads TGTGCCAGCAGTTACGTAGGCGGGAGTTCCTACGAGCAGTACTTC. The chain employs TRBV6-5 and TRBJ2-7, with 7 bases lining up with TRBD2. Looked up from germline, CDR1 is MNHEY and CDR2 is SVGAGI. Trimming took 2 bases from V and 1 from J; bases not matched to a gene: 5. The CDR3 is 15 amino acids.

The V gene is TRBV15, the J gene TRBJ2-3, with D possibly being TRBD2 (5 bases). This CDR3 spans 15 amino acids. Germline V lookup: CDR1 LNHNV, CDR2 YYDKDF (reference sequence). The V and J ends lost 3 bases and 0 bases respectively, with 10 bases between them. This CDR3 reads CATSRSGFSTDTQYF. Written as DNA, the CDR3 is TGTGCCACCAGCAGGAGCGGATTTAGCACAGATACGCAGTATTTT.

This chain links TRBV7-2 with TRBJ2-7; TRBD1 is a possible D gene (5 bases). Trimming shortened V by 2 bases and J by 2 bases, and 10 bases separated the two germline ends. From germline, CDR1 is SGHTA and CDR2 FQGNSA. This CDR3 comprises 14 residues. The DNA for the CDR3 is TGTGCCAGCAGCTTATTTAGGGGTGCCTACGAGCAGTACTTC. Amino acid sequence: CASSLFRGAYEQYF.

The sample holds a few counts of this clonotype. This chain uses TRBV6-2 or TRBV6-3 with TRBJ2-7, with D uncertain. The germline gives CDR1 MNHEY, CDR2 SVGEGT. Trimming pared 8 bases from V and 7 bases from J, leaving 15 bases between. This CDR3 region has 12 residues. In DNA, the CDR3 is TGTGCCAGCGTCCCGCGACTCTGGGAGCAGTACTTC. Translation gives CASVPRLWEQYF.

This clonotype was detected a few times. The chain is built from TRBV10-2 and TRBJ1-2; D is uncertain. Deletions cut 2 bases from V and 8 bases from J, with 6 bases between. This CDR3 has 11 residues. Germline values: CDR1 WSHSY, CDR2 SAAADI. The CDR3 loop reads CASSENMGYTF. The CDR3 DNA follows: TGCGCCAGCAGTGAGAATATGGGCTACACCTTC.

This clonotype qualifies as medium-sized. V and J are TRBV20-1 and TRBJ2-7, with TRBD1 identical over 10 bases. V lost 3 bases, J lost 3 bases, and 5 bases stayed unmatched. The germline gives CDR1 DFQATT, CDR2 SNEGSKA (reference sequence). CDR3 length equals 14 residues. The CDR3 protein is CSASRTGGYYEQYF. The CDR3 DNA is TGCAGTGCTAGCCGGACAGGGGGGTACTACGAGCAGTACTTC.

This clonotype was found a few times. The J gene is TRBJ2-7, the V gene TRBV6-2 or TRBV6-3, with 8 positions matching TRBD2. The CDR3 runs 15 residues. V was pared by 0 bases and J by 4 bases, with 5 bases of the junction left unmatched. Germline V CDR1 and CDR2: MNHEY, SVGEGT. The chain's CDR3 is CASSYSGGRSYEQYF. The CDR3, as DNA: TGTGCCAGCAGTTACTCAGGCGGGAGGAGTTACGAGCAGTACTTC.